The 29 T cell receptor beta chains listed next were all sequenced from one sample in a study of blood T cells in healthy people across ages. A second PCR of roughly 7 to 11 cycles used a sample-barcoded 5' primer and a J-beta primer mix. From the 5' RACE reads, TCRdb called clonotypes with MiXCR, one entry per CDR3 protein. The table has approximately 800,000 distinct CDR3 sequences, about 36% seen once. Sequenced input: blood. All receptors come from a man in his late teens or twenties in good health.

The V call is TRBV5-1, the J call TRBJ2-5; TRBD1 matches 7 bases. The CDR3 contains 19 residues. Trimming at V came to 2 bases and at J to 2 bases, leaving 18 bases not matched to a gene. CDR1 is SGHRS and CDR2 is YFSETQ in the germline V gene. DNA of the CDR3: TGCGCCAGCAGCTTTTCCTTCTTACCTACAGGGGACCCTCAAGAGACCCAGTACTTC. Translating it yields CASSFSFLPTGDPQETQYF.

This clonotype was observed a handful of times. CDR3 loop: CASSRAGNARYNEQFF. In DNA form, the CDR3 reads TGTGCCAGCAGCCGGGCTGGAAACGCGAGGTACAATGAGCAGTTCTTC. This chain connects TRBV5-8 to TRBJ2-1, with D unresolved. This CDR3 comprises 16 residues. Germline CDR1 SGHTS, CDR2 YDEGEE. V was cut by 4 bases and J by 4 bases, with 18 bases left in between.

This rearrangement joins TRBV9 to TRBJ2-2; possible D gene TRBD1, 6 bases. With 3 bases removed from V and 1 base from J, the gap between germline ends came to 13 bases. This CDR3 has 16 residues. Germline V gives CDR1 SGDLS, CDR2 YYNGEE. CDR3 sequence reads: CASSGYREKNTGELFF. The CDR3 region has the DNA TGTGCCAGCAGCGGTTACAGGGAAAAGAACACCGGGGAGCTGTTTTTT.

The rearrangement joins TRBV12-3 or TRBV12-4 to TRBJ2-1; D assignment may be TRBD1 or TRBD2 (6 bases each). The J call could be wrong; TRBJ2-7 is a better fit for the DNA end. This CDR3 has 17 residues. The CDR3 region is CASSFTRGHGGDNEQYF. CDR3 sequence (DNA): TGTGCCAGCAGTTTCACCCGGGGGCACGGCGGAGACAATGAGCAGTACTTC.

This clonotype was seen only a few times. This chain links TRBV20-1 with TRBJ2-3, with 11 nucleotides matching TRBD2. This CDR3 contains 15 residues. Trimming at V came to 0 bases and at J to 5 bases, leaving 4 bases not matched to a gene. Germline loops: CDR1 DFQATT, CDR2 SNEGSKA (reference sequence). CDR3 in amino acids: CSARDYGLAGDTQYF. The DNA for the CDR3 is TGCAGTGCTAGAGATTATGGACTAGCGGGAGATACGCAGTATTTT.

This chain joins TRBV19 and TRBJ2-7; D not certain. Germline V lookup: CDR1 LNHDA, CDR2 SQIVND (reference sequence). This CDR3 contains 13 residues. V was cut by 4 bases and J by 2 bases, with 9 bases left in between. The CDR3 sequence: CASSTDLPYEQYF. The CDR3 bases are TGTGCCAGTAGTACCGATTTGCCCTACGAGCAGTACTTC.

J is TRBJ2-2 and V is TRBV10-3; 9 bases map to TRBD2. The CDR3 is 16 residues long. V trimming: 9 bases; J trimming: 6 bases; junction bases outside the gene matches: 14. Per the germline V gene, CDR1 is ENHRY and CDR2 is SYGVKD. Here the CDR3 DNA reads TGTGCCATTTCGGGAACCGGGACTAGCCTAGCCGGGGAGCTGTTTTTT. Its protein is CAISGTGTSLAGELFF.

This clonotype has only a few counts. CDR3 DNA sequence: TGCGCCAGCAGCCGAGACCTCGGACGGACCCAAGAGACCCAGTACTTC. It translates to CASSRDLGRTQETQYF. The chain uses TRBV4-3 and TRBJ2-5, with no clear D. The germline gives CDR1 LGHNA, CDR2 YSLEER. This CDR3 spans 16 amino acids. V lost 4 bases to trimming and J lost 1 base, with 16 bases between them.

The gene calls are TRBV20-1 and TRBJ1-5, with 7 bases lining up with TRBD1. The CDR3 has 13 amino acids. The germline V gene encodes CDR1 DFQATT and CDR2 SNEGSKA (reference sequence). With V trimmed by 3 bases and J by 6 bases, 5 bases remained unmatched. The CDR3, as DNA: TGCAGTGCTAGTCCCTCAGGGGGTCAGCCCCAGCATTTT. It translates to CSASPSGGQPQHF.

The table lists this clonotype with a few counts. V and J are TRBV3-1 and TRBJ2-3, with 8 bases fitting TRBD2. The CDR3 is 17 residues long. The V segment lost 2 bases and the J segment 2 bases; nucleotides outside the gene matches: 9. Germline CDR1 LGHDT, CDR2 YNNKEL (reference sequence). Here the CDR3 reads CASSQNKLADNTDTQYF. The CDR3 bases are TGTGCCAGCAGCCAAAATAAACTAGCGGATAACACAGATACGCAGTATTTT.

At least ten counts were recorded for this clonotype. DNA of the CDR3: TGCGCCAGCAGCCTTAACGCCGGGACTAGCGGGGCTATAAGCACAGATACGCAGTATTTT. It is translated as CASSLNAGTSGAISTDTQYF. The rearrangement uses TRBV4-1 and TRBJ2-3; TRBD2 aligns across 13 bases. The CDR3 has 20 amino acids. After removal of 4 bases from V and 0 bases from J, the junction contained 13 bases not matched to a gene. CDR1 is MGHRA and CDR2 is YSYEKL in the germline V gene.

The chain couples TRBV9 to TRBJ1-2; no firm D call. CDR1 is SGDLS and CDR2 is YYNGEE in the germline V gene. The CDR3 covers 15 residues. V gave up 0 bases and J gave up 2 bases, with 11 bases separating them. CDR3 bases: TGTGCCAGCAGCGTAGACCCCCGTGAAAACTATGGCTACACCTTC. It is translated as CASSVDPRENYGYTF.

The chain combines TRBV20-1 with TRBJ2-3; no clear D gene. The germline CDR1 and CDR2 sequences are DFQATT and SNEGSKA (reference sequence). V shed 1 base and J shed 2 bases, with 4 bases lying between them. CDR3 length: 12 amino acids. The CDR3 coding sequence is TGCAGTGCTAGAGGACCCACAGATACGCAGTATTTT. Translation: CSARGPTDTQYF.

To note about this clonotype: A junction end diverges from the germline sequence, so it may reflect a read error. CDR3 sequence: CASGQGQGTRTDTQYF. The CDR3 DNA reads as TGTGCCAGCGGCCAAGGACAGGGGACTCGCACAGATACGCAGTATTTT. The rearrangement links TRBV4-2 to TRBJ2-3, with 9 bases identical to TRBD1. From germline, CDR1 is LGHNA and CDR2 YNFKEQ. CDR3 size: 16 residues.

The table lists this clonotype with many counts. This chain links TRBV29-1 with TRBJ2-1; TRBD1 might be the D (5 bases). This CDR3 has 13 amino acids. The germline V and J ends were trimmed by 5 bases and 5 bases, with 13 bases remaining between them. Germline V lookup: CDR1 SQVTM, CDR2 ANQGSEA. CDR3 in DNA: TGCAGCGTTCTGACAGCTGATAACAATGAGCAGTTCTTC. It is translated as CSVLTADNNEQFF.

The chain employs TRBV7-2 and TRBJ2-5, with unresolved D. CDR1 and CDR2 (germline): SGHTA, FQGNSA. The CDR3 is 15 residues long. Trimming cost V 1 base and J 1 base, with 10 bases left between them. CDR3 in amino acids: CASSLGQALQETQYF. Written as DNA, the CDR3 is TGTGCCAGCAGCTTAGGCCAGGCCCTCCAAGAGACCCAGTACTTC.

This clonotype was seen more than once but under ten times. V and J are TRBV7-3 and TRBJ2-3, with 14 bases lining up with TRBD2. This CDR3 is built from 18 residues. Per germline, CDR1 SGHTA and CDR2 FQGTGA. V lost 4 bases and J lost 5; bases outside the gene matches: 11. CDR3 DNA: TGTGCCAGCAGCTCACCGGGACTAGCGGGGGTTGAGGGAGATACGCAGTATTTT. As protein: CASSSPGLAGVEGDTQYF.

This clonotype occurred a few times. The genes are TRBV6-5 and TRBJ2-1; 7 bases are a match to TRBD1. The CDR3 is made up of 10 amino acids. Per germline, CDR1 MNHEY and CDR2 SVGAGI. Unmatched junction bases numbered 6, after V lost 10 bases and J lost 12 bases. CDR3 sequence reads: CATRGNGQFF. Here the CDR3 DNA reads TGTGCCACCAGGGGGAACGGGCAGTTCTTC.

This clonotype was detected only once. CDR3 sequence: CASNSPRASGGTGELFF. The CDR3 DNA follows: TGTGCCAGCAACTCTCCTAGGGCTAGCGGGGGCACCGGGGAGCTGTTTTTT. This chain links TRBV12-3 or TRBV12-4 with TRBJ2-2, with 10 nucleotides matching TRBD2. The CDR3 consists of 17 residues. The V and J ends lost 7 bases and 4 bases, in that order; junction bases with no gene match: 12.

This clonotype was seen a handful of times. The rearrangement joins TRBV7-9 to TRBJ2-1, with TRBD2 matching 8 bases. CDR1 SEHNR and CDR2 FQNEAQ come from the germline V gene (reference sequence). The CDR3 has 16 amino acids. V trimming: 5 bases; J trimming: 0 bases; junction bases outside the gene matches: 6. CDR3 region: CASSATSGSSYNEQFF. For the CDR3, the DNA is TGTGCCAGCAGCGCCACTAGCGGCAGCTCCTACAATGAGCAGTTCTTC.

This clonotype was seen a few times. This chain connects TRBV20-1 to TRBJ2-1, with D hard to call. This CDR3 spans 15 amino acids. V shed 5 bases and J shed 0 bases, with 14 bases lying between them. Germline loops: CDR1 DFQATT, CDR2 SNEGSKA (reference sequence). CDR3 nucleotide sequence: TGCAGTGCTGAACTATCGGTAAGCTCCTACAATGAGCAGTTCTTC. Translation: CSAELSVSSYNEQFF.

The V and J genes are TRBV10-3 and TRBJ1-1, with D hard to call. V was trimmed by 0 bases and J by 1 base, leaving 12 bases between them. Germline CDR1 reads ENHRY; CDR2 reads SYGVKD. CDR3 length: 16 residues. The CDR3: CAISESSPRTNTEAFF. The CDR3 DNA follows: TGTGCCATCAGTGAGTCTAGCCCCCGCACGAACACTGAAGCTTTCTTT.

Details on this clonotype: The germline gene is not matched at one end of the junction; a read error may be the cause. The chain recombines TRBV12-5 with TRBJ1-1; D unclear. Germline CDR1 and CDR2: LGHNT and FRNRAP. This CDR3 contains 12 residues. The CDR3 DNA is TGTGCTAGTGGGTTGGAACAGCAGAGGGCTTTCTTT. Protein: CASGLEQQRAFF.

In nucleotides, the CDR3 is TGCGCCAGCAGCGGTGGACAGTTAGAGACCCAGTTCTTC. It encodes CASSGGQLETQFF. The chain employs TRBV5-1 and TRBJ2-1, with a possible D match to TRBD1 (6 bases). V was shortened by 4 bases and J by 13 bases, with 18 bases between the two germline ends. The germline gives CDR1 SGHRS, CDR2 YFSETQ. The CDR3 has 13 amino acids.

This chain uses TRBV28 with TRBJ1-5, with D possibly matching TRBD1 (6 bases). The CDR3 is 15 residues long. Trimming took off 2 bases at V and 1 base at J, with 9 bases between the two ends. Germline-derived CDR1 and CDR2 are MDHEN and SYDVKM. The CDR3 DNA sequence: TGTGCCAGCAGTTTAGGACAGTCGAGCAATCAGCCCCAGCATTTT. As protein: CASSLGQSSNQPQHF.

This clonotype was found a few times. The genes are TRBV3-1 and TRBJ1-2; 7 nucleotides line up with TRBD1. The CDR3 sequence is 16 residues long. Trimming took 1 base from V and 0 from J; bases not matched to a gene: 5. Germline assignment: CDR1 LGHDT and CDR2 YNNKEL (reference sequence). CDR3 bases: TGTGCCAGCAGCCAAGTGGGCAGGGGGGCTAACTATGGCTACACCTTC. This encodes CASSQVGRGANYGYTF.

This chain connects TRBV7-2 to TRBJ2-1; 9 positions agree with TRBD2. The germline CDR1 and CDR2 sequences are SGHTA and FQGNSA. The J segment lost 7 bases and the V segment lost 1 base, leaving 5 bases of the junction unmatched. This CDR3 is built from 15 residues. As DNA, the CDR3 is TGTGCCAGCAGCTTAGGGCGGGGGGGCCCAAATGAGCAGTTCTTC. Translation: CASSLGRGGPNEQFF.

This clonotype has a count of ten or more. The chain uses TRBV5-5 and TRBJ2-4; possibly TRBD2 for D (6 bases). This CDR3 comprises 17 residues. In germline, CDR1 is SGHKS, CDR2 YYEKEE (reference sequence). V gave up 2 bases and J gave up 1 base, with 16 bases separating them. The CDR3 reads CASSFGWGGMAKNIQYF. The CDR3 DNA is TGTGCCAGCAGCTTCGGATGGGGCGGGATGGCCAAAAACATTCAGTACTTC.

The V and J genes are TRBV12-3 or TRBV12-4 and TRBJ1-5; D unclear. There are 13 residues in the CDR3. V lost 5 bases to trimming and J lost 9 bases, with 14 bases between them. The CDR3 DNA sequence: TGTGCCAGCAGTCCTAGGGATAACGGGCCCCAGCATTTT. As protein: CASSPRDNGPQHF.